One and the same sample provided the 27 T cell receptor beta chains below, sequenced in a study of radiotherapy plus CTLA-4 blockade in lung cancer. Measured with immunoSEQ multiplex PCR; TCRdb has only the in-frame clones, and not every one. The data contain tens of thousands of clones, about 90% of them singletons. Sequencing used peripheral blood, obtained from a patient treated with radiotherapy plus ipilimumab. The receptor source for this set is a human donor with non-small cell lung cancer who had a partial response to radiotherapy plus ipilimumab.

The gene calls are TRBV6-1 and TRBJ1-2, with 12 bases fitting TRBD1. V lost 11 bases to trimming and J lost 5 bases; unmatched junction nucleotides: 12. The CDR3 consists of 15 residues. Germline lookup yields CDR1 MNHNS and CDR2 SASEGT. The CDR3 spells CASLPPGQGAYGYTF. The CDR3 bases are TGTGCCTCACTTCCCCCGGGACAGGGGGCGTATGGCTACACCTTC.

V is TRBV28 and J is TRBJ1-5; the D gene is possibly TRBD1 (6 bases). This CDR3 contains 17 residues. Germline CDR1 is MDHEN and CDR2 is SYDVKM. Trimming shortened V by 1 base and J by 11 bases, and 24 bases separated the two germline ends. CDR3 nucleotide sequence: TGTGCCAGCAGTTTATACACAGACAGCTGGGGGGGGCATGCCCAGCATTTT. It yields the protein CASSLYTDSWGGHAQHF. Complete variable domain (other parts from reference TRBV28 and TRBJ1-5): DVKVTQSSRYLVKRTGEKVFLECVQDMDHENMFWYRQDPGLGLRLIYFSYDVKMKEKGDIPEGYSVSREKKERFSLILESASTNQTSMYLCASSLYTDSWGGHAQHFGDGTRLSIL.

This clone showed up just once. This chain links TRBV5-1 with TRBJ2-3; 7 nucleotides align to TRBD2. J lost 0 bases, V lost 5 bases, and 6 bases had no gene match. This CDR3 has 15 amino acids. The germline gives CDR1 SGHRS, CDR2 YFSETQ. DNA of the CDR3: TGCGCCAGCAGTGGGGGTAGCGGGAGCACAGATACGCAGTATTTT. Translation gives CASSGGSGSTDTQYF. The whole variable domain, filled in from reference TRBV5-1 and TRBJ2-3, reads KAGVTQTPRYLIKTRGQQVTLSCSPISGHRSVSWYQQTPGQGLQFLFEYFSETQRNKGNFPGRFSGRQFSNSRSEMNVSTLELGDSALYLCASSGGSGSTDTQYFGPGTRLTVL.

This chain connects TRBV28 to TRBJ1-1; D uncertain. V was shortened by 7 bases and J by 10 bases, with 25 bases between the two germline ends. Per germline, CDR1 MDHEN and CDR2 SYDVKM. This CDR3 region has 15 residues. CDR3 DNA sequence: TGTGCCAGCAAATTTTATGACAAGACACCTCCAGCAGCTTTCTTT. As protein: CASKFYDKTPPAAFF.

J is TRBJ1-5 and V is TRBV6-1, with a weak D call TRBD1 (5 bases). V gave up 6 bases and J gave up 0 bases, with 9 bases separating them. Germline V gives CDR1 MNHNS, CDR2 SASEGT. The CDR3 consists of 14 residues. The CDR3 nucleotides are TGTGCCAGCAGGGACACCTATAGCAATCAGCCCCAGCATTTT. Amino acid sequence: CASRDTYSNQPQHF.

The CDR3 loop reads CASSYRVGGQETQYF. The CDR3 region has the DNA TGTGCCAGCAGCTACCGGGTCGGGGGCCAAGAGACCCAGTACTTC. This chain links TRBV5-8 with TRBJ2-5; the D gene is possibly TRBD2 (6 bases). The germline CDR1 and CDR2 sequences are SGHTS and YDEGEE. The CDR3 consists of 15 residues. V was cut by 3 bases and J by 1 base, with 13 bases left in between.

The rearrangement uses TRBV7-9 and TRBJ2-5, with D tentatively TRBD2 (5 bases). The CDR3 has 18 residues. The ends were cut back, 2 bases at V and 0 bases at J, with 19 bases in the middle. The germline V gene encodes CDR1 SEHNR and CDR2 FQNEAQ (reference sequence). The CDR3, as DNA: TGTGCCAGCAGCTTACCCTTAGCGCCAACACATTACCAAGAGACCCAGTACTTC. Residues: CASSLPLAPTHYQETQYF.

As regards this clone: Other DNA sequences in the same sample also yield this CDR3. The chain uses TRBV7-2 and TRBJ2-1; TRBD2 matches 15 bases. The CDR3 is 16 residues long. V shed 4 bases, J shed 7 bases, and the junction held 5 bases outside the gene matches. The germline V gene has CDR1 SGHTA and CDR2 FQGNSA. The CDR3 is CASSSGLAGGRNEQFF. DNA of the CDR3: TGTGCCAGCAGCTCGGGACTAGCGGGAGGTCGTAATGAGCAGTTCTTC.

The chain employs TRBV28 and TRBJ2-1; no firm D call. Germline assignment: CDR1 MDHEN and CDR2 SYDVKM. Trimming cost V 6 bases and J 10 bases, with 13 bases left between them. The CDR3 covers 12 residues. CDR3 in amino acids: CASRLLSGEQFF. In nucleotides, the CDR3 is TGTGCCAGCAGGCTGCTGTCCGGGGAGCAGTTCTTC.

The DNA of the CDR3 is TGTGCCAGCAGCCCAAGAGGAGGGGCAGGTGGGGCCAACGTCCTGACTTTC. Residues: CASSPRGGAGGANVLTF. V gene TRBV7-2 combines with J gene TRBJ2-6; D is possibly TRBD2 (6 bases). Germline V gives CDR1 SGHTA, CDR2 FQGNSA. CDR3 length equals 17 residues. Trimming shortened V by 5 bases and J by 3 bases, and 17 bases separated the two germline ends.

This clone occurred a few times. V and J are TRBV14 and TRBJ2-2; tentatively, D is TRBD1 (6 bases). Germline V CDR1 and CDR2: SGHDN, FVKESK. The CDR3 sequence is 13 residues long. Deletions cut 5 bases from V and 6 bases from J, with 10 bases between. The CDR3 region is CASSSQGAGELFF. CDR3 in DNA: TGTGCCAGCAGCTCACAGGGTGCCGGGGAGCTGTTTTTT.

The chain has TRBV6-1 and TRBJ2-7; TRBD1 matches 10 bases. Germline CDR1 is MNHNS and CDR2 is SASEGT. The CDR3 sequence is 14 residues long. The V segment lost 6 bases and the J segment 6 bases; nucleotides outside the gene matches: 8. CDR3: CASSLDRGRIEQYF. CDR3 sequence (DNA): TGTGCCAGCAGCTTAGACAGGGGGCGCATCGAGCAGTACTTC.

The V gene is TRBV6-6, the J gene TRBJ2-1, with TRBD2 matching 7 bases. Unmatched junction bases numbered 10, after V lost 2 bases and J lost 9 bases. CDR3 size: 15 residues. CDR1 and CDR2 (germline): MNHNY, SVGAGI (reference sequence). CDR3 sequence: CASSYKREQPSEQFF. CDR3 coding DNA: TGTGCCAGCAGTTACAAGCGGGAACAACCGTCTGAGCAGTTCTTC.

The chain has TRBV19 and TRBJ1-3; TRBD1 agrees at 7 bases. The J segment lost 0 bases and the V segment lost 6 bases, leaving 2 bases of the junction unmatched. The CDR3 has 14 residues. The germline gives CDR1 LNHDA, CDR2 SQIVND (reference sequence). The CDR3 region is CASSGQVSGNTIYF. CDR3 coding DNA: TGTGCCAGTAGCGGACAGGTCTCTGGAAACACCATATATTTT.

This clone was observed a single time. The chain links TRBV11-2 to TRBJ2-1, with TRBD2 matching over 14 bases. Germline CDR1 and CDR2: SGHAT and FQNNGV. This CDR3 has 16 amino acids. After removal of 6 bases from V and 12 bases from J, the junction contained 13 bases not matched to a gene. The CDR3 nucleotides read TGTGCCAGCAGTGAGGGACTAGCGGGAGTTGGTGGGGGGCAGTTCTTC. It translates to CASSEGLAGVGGGQFF.

The gene calls are TRBV7-2 and TRBJ2-4, with D possibly TRBD1 on 5 matching bases. The germline CDR1 and CDR2 sequences are SGHTA and FQGNSA. The CDR3 is 16 amino acids. Between the trimmed V and J ends, which lost 4 bases and 0 bases, there was a span of 13 bases. CDR3 sequence: CASSSQGSLAKNIQYF. CDR3 nucleotide sequence: TGTGCCAGCAGCTCTCAGGGTTCACTAGCCAAAAACATTCAGTACTTC. The whole variable domain, remainder taken from reference TRBV7-2 and TRBJ2-4, is GAGVSQSPSNKVTEKGKDVELRCDPISGHTALYWYRQSLGQGLEFLIYFQGNSAPDKSGLPSDRFSAERTGGSVSTLTIQRTQQEDSAVYLCASSSQGSLAKNIQYFGAGTRLSVL.

This chain uses TRBV19 with TRBJ1-1, with 8 bases lining up with TRBD1. The CDR3 covers 14 residues. Germline CDR1 and CDR2: LNHDA and SQIVND (reference sequence). V was clipped by 4 bases and J by 4 bases; unmatched bases: 5. CDR3 bases: TGTGCCAGTAGTAAGACAGGGGCGGCCACTGAAGCTTTCTTT. Protein: CASSKTGAATEAFF.

This rearrangement joins TRBV4-3 to TRBJ2-2, with 9 bases that match TRBD2. Germline V gene lookup returns CDR1 LGHNA and CDR2 YSLEER. V shed 4 bases and J 6 bases; nucleotides not matched to a gene: 6. This CDR3 contains 15 residues. The CDR3 DNA is TGCGCCAGCAGCCTCTTAAGCGGGGGGTCCGGGGAGCTGTTTTTT. Protein: CASSLLSGGSGELFF.

The table lists this clone with a few counts. The chain recombines TRBV28 with TRBJ1-4; D gene uncertain. The CDR3 consists of 14 residues. Between the trimmed V and J ends, which lost 2 bases and 7 bases, there was a span of 11 bases. In germline, CDR1 is MDHEN, CDR2 SYDVKM. The chain's CDR3 is CASSLTRYGEKLFF. Here the CDR3 DNA reads TGTGCCAGCAGTTTAACGAGGTACGGTGAAAAACTGTTTTTT.

The chain recombines TRBV9 with TRBJ2-2; possibly TRBD2 for D (6 bases). The CDR3 is 15 amino acids. Germline loops: CDR1 SGDLS, CDR2 YYNGEE. V lost 5 bases and J 7 bases, leaving 18 bases between the germline ends. The CDR3 DNA reads TGTGCCAGCAGGGGCTTAACGGGAGCTAGCGGGGAGCTGTTTTTT. It translates to CASRGLTGASGELFF.

The chain recombines TRBV27 with TRBJ2-5, with 10 bases lining up with TRBD2. The J call may not be correct, given that the DNA end is closer to TRBJ2-7. Germline assignment: CDR1 MNHEY and CDR2 SMNVEV (reference sequence). The CDR3 spans 13 residues. CDR3 residues: CASRPSGGYEQYF. CDR3 DNA sequence: TGTGCCAGCAGGCCTAGCGGGGGCTACGAGCAGTACTTC.

This chain uses TRBV5-4 with TRBJ2-1; 10 bases map to TRBD2. With V trimmed by 10 bases and J by 4 bases, 8 bases remained unmatched. Germline loops: CDR1 SGHNT, CDR2 YYREEE (reference sequence). CDR3 length equals 14 residues. The CDR3 DNA reads TGTGCCGAGACAGCGGGAGGGCCGTACAATGAGCAGTTCTTC. Amino acid sequence: CAETAGGPYNEQFF.

The chain recombines TRBV6-1 with TRBJ2-2; 9 bases map to TRBD1. This CDR3 has 15 residues. Germline V CDR1 and CDR2: MNHNS, SASEGT. V shed 6 bases, J shed 1 base, and the junction held 3 bases outside the gene matches. The CDR3 DNA follows: TGTGCCAGCAGCCTGGGACAGGGGAACACCGGGGAGCTGTTTTTT. Translating it yields CASSLGQGNTGELFF.

This clone was detected only once. V and J are TRBV28 and TRBJ1-2; 10 bases align to TRBD1. This CDR3 is 15 amino acids long. The germline V gene encodes CDR1 MDHEN and CDR2 SYDVKM. V dropped 5 bases and J dropped 5; count of bases not matched to a gene: 8. The CDR3 DNA reads TGTGCCAGCAGTACCCCCCCGGGACAGGGGTATGGCTACACCTTC. As protein: CASSTPPGQGYGYTF.

The chain couples TRBV28 to TRBJ1-5; TRBD1 matches at 7 bases. CDR3 size: 16 residues. The V gene's germline CDR1 is MDHEN and CDR2 SYDVKM. V dropped 5 bases and J dropped 2; count of bases not matched to a gene: 9. The CDR3 protein is CASSPGGQGGNQPQHF. The CDR3 DNA reads TGTGCCAGCAGTCCAGGGGGGCAGGGGGGCAATCAGCCCCAGCATTTT.

This clone has only one observation. The rearrangement joins TRBV28 to TRBJ1-1; no definite D call. Germline V gene sequence: CDR1 MDHEN, CDR2 SYDVKM. Trimming took off 0 bases at V and 1 base at J, with 6 bases between the two ends. The CDR3 has 14 residues. The CDR3 loop reads CASSLWGQNTEAFF. The CDR3 DNA is TGTGCCAGCAGTTTATGGGGCCAGAACACTGAAGCTTTCTTT.

The chain carries TRBV6-4 and TRBJ2-1; 9 bases align to TRBD1. The CDR3 extends over 12 amino acids. Trimming at V came to 4 bases and at J to 16 bases, leaving 8 bases not matched to a gene. Germline CDR1 is MRHNA and CDR2 is SNTAGT. The CDR3 reads CASSGFTGGYFF. CDR3 nucleotides: TGTGCCAGCAGTGGTTTCACAGGGGGCTATTTCTTC.